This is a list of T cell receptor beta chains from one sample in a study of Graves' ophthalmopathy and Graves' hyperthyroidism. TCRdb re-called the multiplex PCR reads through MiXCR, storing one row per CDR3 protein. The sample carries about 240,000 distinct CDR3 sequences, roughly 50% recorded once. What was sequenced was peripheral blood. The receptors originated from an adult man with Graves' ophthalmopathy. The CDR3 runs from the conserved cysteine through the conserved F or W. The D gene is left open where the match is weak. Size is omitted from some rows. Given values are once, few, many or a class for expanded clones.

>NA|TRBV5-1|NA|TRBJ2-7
CASSRNPGQVGPEQYF
TGCGCCAGCAGTAGGAACCCGGGACAAGTTGGTCCCGAGCAGTACTTC
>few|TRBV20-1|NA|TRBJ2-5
CSAQRSVETQYF
TGCAGTGCACAAAGATCTGTCGAGACCCAGTACTTC
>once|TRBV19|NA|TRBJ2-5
CASSTGPPGPQYF
TGTGCCAGTAGTACCGGACCCCCGGGACCCCAGTACTTC
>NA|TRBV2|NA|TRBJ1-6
CASSDWDNRNSPLHF
TGTGCCAGCAGTGATTGGGACAACCGTAATTCACCCCTCCACTTT
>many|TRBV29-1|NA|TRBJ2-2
CSVMWAGELFF
TGCAGCGTAATGTGGGCCGGGGAGCTGTTTTTT
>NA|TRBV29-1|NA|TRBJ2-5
CSAAQTRRKEETQYF
TGCAGTGCCGCACAGACTAGAAGGAAAGAAGAGACCCAGTACTTC
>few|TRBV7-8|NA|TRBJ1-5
CASRRGRDSNQPQHF
TGTGCCAGCAGGAGGGGACGGGATAGCAATCAGCCCCAGCATTTT
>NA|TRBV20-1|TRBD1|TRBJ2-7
CGAPTGTYEQYF
TGCGGTGCCCCGACAGGGACCTACGAGCAGTACTTC
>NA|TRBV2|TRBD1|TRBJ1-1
CASSASMDRDTEAFF
TGTGCCAGCAGTGCCTCAATGGACAGGGACACTGAAGCTTTCTTT
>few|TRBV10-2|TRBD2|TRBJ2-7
CASSETSVAYEQYF
TGCGCCAGCAGTGAGACTAGCGTAGCCTACGAGCAGTACTTC
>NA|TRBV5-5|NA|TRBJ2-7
CASSRAIHYEQYF
TGTGCCAGCAGCCGGGCCATACACTACGAGCAGTACTTC
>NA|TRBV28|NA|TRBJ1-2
CASRTGNEYGYTF
TGTGCCAGCAGGACAGGCAATGAGTATGGCTACACCTTC
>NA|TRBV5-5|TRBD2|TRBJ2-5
CASSLRPYPTSGSGETQYF
TGTGCCAGCAGCTTGAGGCCCTACCCGACTAGCGGGAGCGGGGAGACCCAGTACTTC
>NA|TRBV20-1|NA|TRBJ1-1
CSAAPGRQMNTEAFF
TGCAGTGCTGCCCCAGGTCGCCAAATGAACACTGAAGCTTTCTTT
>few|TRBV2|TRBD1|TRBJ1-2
CASRWGTGASNYGYTF
TGTGCCAGCAGGTGGGGGACAGGGGCCTCTAACTATGGCTACACCTTC
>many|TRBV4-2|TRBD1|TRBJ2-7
CASSGTGGRDEQYF
TGTGCCAGCAGCGGGACAGGGGGTAGAGACGAGCAGTACTTC
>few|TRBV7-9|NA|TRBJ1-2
CASSPVGDSPAAHYGYTF
TGTGCCAGCAGCCCGGTGGGTGACAGCCCCGCGGCGCACTATGGCTACACCTTC
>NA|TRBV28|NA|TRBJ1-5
CANKVPNQPQHF
TGTGCCAACAAGGTACCCAATCAGCCCCAGCATTTT
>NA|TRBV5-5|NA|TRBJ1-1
CASSTLLETEAFF
TGTGCCAGCAGCACCCTCCTGGAGACTGAAGCTTTCTTT
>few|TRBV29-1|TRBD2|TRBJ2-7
CSVDGTGGAYEQYF
TGCAGCGTTGACGGGACTGGGGGGGCCTACGAGCAGTACTTC
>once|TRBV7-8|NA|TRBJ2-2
CASSLQAGANTGELFF
TGTGCCAGCAGTTTACAAGCGGGCGCGAACACCGGGGAGCTGTTTTTT
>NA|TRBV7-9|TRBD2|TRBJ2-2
CASSKLAGGTGELFF
TGTGCCAGCAGCAAATTAGCGGGAGGGACCGGGGAGCTGTTTTTT
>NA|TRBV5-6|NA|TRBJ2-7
CASGTRAYEQYF
TGTGCCAGCGGCACCAGAGCCTACGAGCAGTACTTC
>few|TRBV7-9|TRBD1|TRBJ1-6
CASSLGQPINSPLHF
TGTGCCAGCAGCTTGGGACAGCCGATCAATTCACCCCTCCACTTT
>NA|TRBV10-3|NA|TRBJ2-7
CASSPAYSYEQYF
TGTGCCAGCAGTCCAGCGTACTCCTACGAGCAGTACTTC
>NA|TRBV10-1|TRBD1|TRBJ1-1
CASSESKTGIAEAFF
TGCGCCAGCAGTGAGTCGAAGACAGGGATCGCTGAAGCTTTCTTT
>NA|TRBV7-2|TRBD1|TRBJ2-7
CASSSGQGALEQYF
TGTGCCAGCAGCTCGGGACAGGGGGCTTTAGAGCAGTACTTC
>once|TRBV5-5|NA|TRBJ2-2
CASSLFPGWVTGELFF
TGTGCCAGCAGCCTGTTCCCGGGTTGGGTCACCGGGGAGCTGTTTTTT
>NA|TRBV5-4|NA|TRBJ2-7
CASSLSLANEQYF
TGTGCCAGCAGCTTGAGCCTAGCGAACGAGCAGTACTTC
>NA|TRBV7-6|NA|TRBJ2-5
CASSPALQETQYF
TGTGCTAGCAGCCCGGCCCTCCAAGAGACCCAGTACTTC
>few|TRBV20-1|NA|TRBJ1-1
CSARRSGVTEAFF
TGCAGTGCTAGACGGTCAGGGGTCACTGAAGCTTTCTTT
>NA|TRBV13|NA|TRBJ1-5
CASSVRTADQPQHF
TGTGCCAGCAGCGTCCGGACAGCAGATCAGCCCCAGCATTTT
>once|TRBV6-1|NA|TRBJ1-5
CASRKTVEGHQPQHF
TGTGCCAGCAGGAAAACAGTAGAAGGGCATCAGCCCCAGCATTTT